A single sample gave rise to the 18 T cell receptor beta chains below, sequenced in a study of blood T cells in healthy people across ages. Using a J-beta primer mix together with a sample-barcoded 5' primer, a second PCR was run for roughly 7 to 11 cycles. In TCRdb, the 5' RACE reads were re-called with MiXCR into one record per CDR3 protein. The table lists around 820,000 distinct CDR3 sequences, 25% of them singletons. The same data also went into a second study, on T cells of mothers and their children.

The source material was blood. The receptors shown here come from a boy aged 10-17 years in good health.

The rearrangement joins TRBV28 to TRBJ2-5; D gene ambiguous. The length of the CDR3 is 12 residues. Germline V CDR1 and CDR2: MDHEN, SYDVKM. V shed 7 bases and J shed 2 bases, with 8 bases lying between them. The DNA for the CDR3 is TGTGCCAGCAATGACGGGCAAGAGACCCAGTACTTC. Its translation: CASNDGQETQYF.

The chain uses TRBV7-2 and TRBJ2-1; D gene uncertain. V lost 3 bases and J lost 9, with 15 bases in between. The CDR3 contains 14 residues. Germline V gene sequence: CDR1 SGHTA, CDR2 FQGNSA. The CDR3 nucleotides are TGTGCCAGCAGCTTGCAGGCAGACTCGGGTGAGCAGTTCTTC. This encodes CASSLQADSGEQFF.

V usage is TRBV6-5 and J usage is TRBJ1-2, with D perhaps matching TRBD1 (5 bases). CDR3 length: 13 residues. Trimming took off 3 bases at V and 8 bases at J, with 13 bases between the two ends. The germline gives CDR1 MNHEY, CDR2 SVGAGI. CDR3 coding DNA: TGTGCCAGCAGTTATACGGGGGAGGAGGGCTACACCTTC. It yields the protein CASSYTGEEGYTF.

The gene calls are TRBV5-6 and TRBJ2-5; possible D gene TRBD2, 6 bases. V lost 6 bases, J lost 1 base, and 16 bases lay in between. The germline gives CDR1 SGHDT, CDR2 YYEEEE. The CDR3 totals 15 residues. The CDR3 DNA reads as TGTGCCAGCACCGTTTTGGCGGGATTCCAAGAGACCCAGTACTTC. Translating it yields CASTVLAGFQETQYF.

The rearrangement links TRBV6-5 to TRBJ1-2; possible D gene TRBD1, 6 bases. Germline CDR1 and CDR2: MNHEY and SVGAGI. Trimming took 8 bases from V and 0 from J, leaving 7 bases between them. The CDR3 has 12 amino acids. As DNA, the CDR3 is TGTGCCAGCTACAGGGCTAACTATGGCTACACCTTC. Translation: CASYRANYGYTF.

V gene TRBV20-1 combines with J gene TRBJ2-7; D ambiguous. Germline lookup yields CDR1 DFQATT and CDR2 SNEGSKA (reference sequence). V was shortened by 0 bases and J by 0 bases, with 12 bases between the two germline ends. The CDR3 is made up of 15 amino acids. The CDR3: CSARDSASYSYEQYF. The CDR3 DNA is TGCAGTGCTAGAGATTCGGCCTCCTACTCCTACGAGCAGTACTTC.

V usage is TRBV10-3 and J usage is TRBJ2-3; D is unresolved. The CDR3 contains 11 residues. The germline V gene has CDR1 ENHRY and CDR2 SYGVKD. The V gene lost 3 bases and the J gene lost 5 bases, with 3 bases spanning the gap. CDR3 loop: CAISDRDTQYF. CDR3 sequence (DNA): TGTGCCATCAGTGACCGAGATACGCAGTATTTT.

A few counts support this clonotype. CDR3 residues: CSARDFLTSESDTQYF. CDR3 coding DNA: TGCAGTGCTAGAGATTTTCTAACTAGCGAGTCAGATACGCAGTATTTT. The V call is TRBV20-1, the J call TRBJ2-3; 7 positions agree with TRBD2. After removal of 0 bases from V and 4 bases from J, the junction contained 10 bases not matched to a gene. Germline V gene lookup returns CDR1 DFQATT and CDR2 SNEGSKA (reference sequence). The CDR3 is 16 residues long.

This clonotype has more than one count but fewer than ten. The chain joins TRBV20-1 to TRBJ2-2; 11 bases map to TRBD2. This CDR3 contains 16 residues. CDR1 and CDR2 from the germline V gene are DFQATT and SNEGSKA (reference sequence). Germline trimming cut 3 bases from V and 1 base from J; bases unmatched to any gene: 4. As DNA, the CDR3 is TGCAGTGCTAGGGGAACTAGCGGGAGGAACACCGGGGAGCTGTTTTTT. Translation: CSARGTSGRNTGELFF.

The gene calls are TRBV21-1 and TRBJ2-7; the table's TRBD1 call for D was not verified on the DNA. TRBV21-1 is a pseudogene locus. The CDR3 covers 18 residues. The CDR3 loop is CASSKDANRPNTSYEQYF. CDR3 DNA sequence: TGTGCCAGCAGCAAAGACGCGAACAGGCCTAATACCTCCTACGAGCAGTACTTC.

This clonotype was observed a few times. The chain uses TRBV5-6 and TRBJ2-2; TRBD1 might be the D (6 bases). The germline gives CDR1 SGHDT, CDR2 YYEEEE. The CDR3 extends over 15 amino acids. V gave up 2 bases and J gave up 2 bases, with 10 bases separating them. The DNA for the CDR3 is TGTGCCAGCAGCTTCCTGGACAGAAACACCGGGGAGCTGTTTTTT. Its translation: CASSFLDRNTGELFF. Complete variable domain (other parts from reference TRBV5-6 and TRBJ2-2): DAGVTQSPTHLIKTRGQQVTLRCSPKSGHDTVSWYQQALGQGPQFIFQYYEEEERQRGNFPDRFSGHQFPNYSSELNVNALLLGDSALYLCASSFLDRNTGELFFGEGSRLTVL.

This clonotype was found once. The V gene is TRBV5-1, the J gene TRBJ2-1; D might be TRBD1 (6 bases). The V gene lost 4 bases and the J gene lost 1 base, with 15 bases spanning the gap. Germline V CDR1 and CDR2: SGHRS, YFSETQ. CDR3 size: 16 residues. CDR3 in DNA: TGCGCCAGCAGCGAACAGGGTAAGAAATCCTACAATGAGCAGTTCTTC. It yields the protein CASSEQGKKSYNEQFF.

The rearrangement links TRBV25-1 to TRBJ2-5; TRBD1 is a possible D gene (6 bases). Germline CDR1 reads MGHDK; CDR2 reads SYGVNS. Trimming removed 5 bases from V and 7 bases from J, with 17 bases in between. The CDR3 contains 14 residues. The CDR3 DNA follows: TGTGCCAGCAGTCCAGGGCAGGGGTTGGGGACCCAGTACTTC. As protein: CASSPGQGLGTQYF.

This clonotype has a handful of counts. The chain carries TRBV27 and TRBJ2-1, with 7 bases that match TRBD2. Per the germline V gene, CDR1 is MNHEY and CDR2 is SMNVEV (reference sequence). The CDR3 extends over 15 amino acids. The ends lost 3 bases at V and 12 bases at J; junction bases unmatched: 14. As DNA, the CDR3 is TGTGCCAGCAGTTTCTCCGGGGGGTCTACAGGTGGGCAGTTCTTC. It specifies CASSFSGGSTGGQFF.

The chain is built from TRBV7-9 and TRBJ2-2; 8 bases are a match to TRBD1. This CDR3 is 16 amino acids long. CDR1 and CDR2 (germline): SEHNR, FQNEAQ (reference sequence). V lost 5 bases and J lost 0; bases outside the gene matches: 5. CDR3 sequence: CASSLQGVANTGELFF. The CDR3 coding sequence is TGTGCCAGCAGCCTACAGGGGGTAGCGAACACCGGGGAGCTGTTTTTT.

This clonotype was counted only a few times. V gene TRBV9 combines with J gene TRBJ1-2; D ambiguous. Germline-derived CDR1 and CDR2 are SGDLS and YYNGEE. The CDR3 runs to 14 residues. Trimming cost V 0 bases and J 7 bases, with 13 bases left between them. CDR3 sequence (DNA): TGTGCCAGCAGCGTAGTTCCGGACCAGGTTGGCTACACCTTC. This gives the protein CASSVVPDQVGYTF.

The gene calls are TRBV20-1 and TRBJ2-1, with 7 bases matching TRBD2. Per germline, CDR1 DFQATT and CDR2 SNEGSKA (reference sequence). The V segment lost 1 base and the J segment 2 bases; nucleotides outside the gene matches: 2. The CDR3 contains 14 residues. The CDR3 sequence: CSARASGAYNEQFF. For the CDR3, the DNA is TGCAGTGCTAGAGCGAGCGGGGCCTACAATGAGCAGTTCTTC.

For the CDR3, the DNA is TGTGCCAGCAGCTCTAGGCGAGACAGCATCGGCCGAGAGCAGTTCTTC. As protein: CASSSRRDSIGREQFF. This sequence joins TRBV7-2 and TRBJ2-1; a weak D match, TRBD1 (5 bases). Germline V lookup: CDR1 SGHTA, CDR2 FQGNSA. The CDR3 has 16 residues. With 4 bases removed from V and 10 bases from J, the gap between germline ends came to 23 bases.